The next 2 T cell receptor beta chains were all read from a single sample in a study of T cell responses to AZD1222 COVID-19 vaccine. Generated by immunoSEQ multiplex PCR, the TCRdb table keeps only in-frame clones and is missing some. The sample holds 80,000 to 100,000 clones, approximately 90% seen once. The sequenced sample was peripheral blood, obtained on day 0 of AZD1222 vaccination. The source of these receptors is an adult in good health.

The chain couples TRBV10-3 to TRBJ2-7, with D possibly matching TRBD1 (5 bases). The CDR3 contains 11 residues. Germline values: CDR1 ENHRY, CDR2 SYGVKD. V was cut by 11 bases and J by 3 bases, with 11 bases left in between. The CDR3 sequence is CAVGQIYEQYF. The CDR3 DNA follows: TGTGCCGTAGGACAAATCTACGAGCAGTACTTC.

To note about this clone: A junction boundary mismatches the germline segment, possibly from a read error. The gene calls are TRBV7-9 and TRBJ1-2, with no clear D. The CDR3 totals 9 residues. The germline V gene has CDR1 SEHNR and CDR2 FQNEAQ (reference sequence). The CDR3 DNA reads as TGTGCCAGCAGCTCACTTGAAACATTC. Protein sequence: CASSSLETF. Full variable domain (remainder filled in from reference TRBV7-9 and TRBJ1-2): DTGVSQNPRHKITKRGQNVTFRCDPISEHNRLYWYRQTLGQGPEFLTYFQNEAQLEKSRLLSDRFSAERPKGSFSTLEIQRTEQGDSAMYLCASSSLETFGSGTRLTVV.